This TCR beta chain was observed in a study of blood T cell repertoires in COVID-19. About the study: Nucleic acid was either cDNA or gDNA, and it came from T cells, B-cell-depleted T cells, or PBMCs.

Germline assignment: CDR1 SGHVS and CDR2 FQNEAQ. V lost 5 bases to trimming and J lost 6 bases; unmatched junction nucleotides: 8. The CDR3 spans 16 residues. This table comes from immunoSEQ multiplex PCR, and its TCRdb copy is limited to in-frame clones, with some not included. This repertoire shows some 260,000 clones, 70% to 85% found once; its top ten account for approximately 4.9%. The source of this sequence is an elderly woman with active or convalescent COVID-19. The sequencing input was peripheral blood. J is TRBJ2-3 and V is TRBV7-8; 13 bases align to TRBD2. The CDR3 spells CASSPGLAGVVDTQYF. The CDR3 nucleotides are TGTGCCAGCAGCCCCGGACTAGCGGGAGTAGTTGATACGCAGTATTTT.